The 10 T cell receptor beta chains in this list originate from one sample, sequenced in a study of vaccination and CD4 T cells after COVID-19. These receptors' antigens are unknown. Once obtained from cultured CD4+ T cells, the DNA was sequenced using the Oncomine TCR Beta short-read assay. TCRdb re-derived calls from the PCR reads in MiXCR, one entry per CDR3 protein. The repertoire holds around 20,000 distinct CDR3 sequences, with over 35% as singletons. Treatment described: approximately 11-day PBMC culture with coronavirus spike peptide pools or control peptides (ViraFEST assay). The source material was CD4+ T cells from blood, cultured in vitro, sampled before SARS-CoV-2 vaccination. The origin of the receptors is a human donor who received a COVID-19 vaccine.

The chain's CDR3 is CASSPSTGIQTEAFF. CDR3 bases: TGTGCCAGCTCACCCTCAACAGGGATCCAGACTGAAGCTTTCTTT. The chain carries TRBV18 and TRBJ1-1; TRBD1 is a possible D gene (6 bases). The CDR3 loop spans 15 amino acids. Germline V gives CDR1 KGHSH, CDR2 LQKENI. Trimming removed 3 bases at V and 5 bases at J, with 16 bases between.

The rearrangement uses TRBV5-1 and TRBJ2-5, with 13 positions matching TRBD2. Germline values: CDR1 SGHRS, CDR2 YFSETQ. The CDR3 loop spans 15 amino acids. J gave up 5 bases and V 5 bases, and 6 bases lay outside the gene matches. The CDR3 sequence is CASRPGLAGSETQYF. The CDR3 DNA reads TGCGCCAGCAGACCGGGACTAGCGGGGTCGGAGACCCAGTACTTC.

V gene TRBV24-1 combines with J gene TRBJ1-1; 8 positions agree with TRBD1. V trimming: 7 bases; J trimming: 1 base; junction bases outside the gene matches: 4. CDR1 is KGHDR and CDR2 is SFDVKD in the germline V gene. The CDR3 length is 14 residues. CDR3 coding DNA: TGTGCCACCAGGACAGGGGACCCGAACACTGAAGCTTTCTTT. It yields the protein CATRTGDPNTEAFF.

The V call is TRBV4-2, the J call TRBJ1-4; 7 bases align to TRBD1. The CDR3 totals 15 residues. The germline V gene has CDR1 LGHNA and CDR2 YNFKEQ. The V gene end was trimmed by 2 bases and the J gene end by 3 bases; junction bases not matched to a gene: 3. The DNA of the CDR3 is TGTGCCAGCAGCCAAAATGACAGGGCTAATGAAAAACTGTTTTTT. The encoded protein is CASSQNDRANEKLFF.

V usage is TRBV6-2 or TRBV6-3 and J usage is TRBJ2-5, with TRBD2 matching over 9 bases. Germline V gene sequence: CDR1 MNHEY, CDR2 SVGEGT. Trimming took 5 bases from V and 2 from J; bases not matched to a gene: 15. The CDR3 runs to 18 residues. The CDR3 sequence is CASSKERGAPKPQETQYF. CDR3 bases: TGTGCCAGCAGTAAGGAGCGGGGGGCCCCAAAACCACAAGAGACCCAGTACTTC.

This clonotype showed up just a few times. The J gene is TRBJ1-2, the V gene TRBV20-1, with a weak D call TRBD1 (6 bases). Looked up from germline, CDR1 is DFQATT and CDR2 is SNEGSKA (reference sequence). The CDR3 totals 15 residues. V dropped 5 bases and J dropped 3 bases, with 19 bases sitting between them. DNA for the CDR3: TGCAGTGCTGTACAGTCGGGGGGCAACGACTATGGCTACACCTTC. This encodes CSAVQSGGNDYGYTF.

This clonotype was seen a few times. V gene TRBV11-3 combines with J gene TRBJ2-3; 8 bases are a match to TRBD1. The CDR3 is 16 amino acids. The germline gives CDR1 SGHNT, CDR2 YENEEA. V lost 3 bases, J lost 4 bases, and 9 bases stayed unmatched. CDR3 region: CASSLGRQGHADTQYF. DNA for the CDR3: TGTGCCAGCAGCTTGGGCCGACAGGGGCATGCAGATACGCAGTATTTT.

The genes are TRBV11-3 and TRBJ1-2, with D possibly being TRBD1 (6 bases). The V end lost 6 bases, the J end lost 1 base, and 18 bases lay between the germline ends. Germline CDR1 is SGHNT and CDR2 is YENEEA. CDR3 size: 16 residues. CDR3 region: CASSVDRIEGNYGYTF. The DNA for the CDR3 is TGTGCCAGCAGTGTCGACAGGATCGAAGGTAACTATGGCTACACCTTC.

The chain joins TRBV27 to TRBJ2-6, with TRBD2 identical over 10 bases. The CDR3 covers 15 residues. The ends lost 7 bases at V and 1 base at J; junction bases unmatched: 1. The germline V gene has CDR1 MNHEY and CDR2 SMNVEV (reference sequence). The CDR3 DNA reads as TGTGCCAGCAAAGCGGGGGGGTCTGGGGCCAACGTCCTGACTTTC. It translates to CASKAGGSGANVLTF.

The chain links TRBV6-1 to TRBJ1-5; 10 nucleotides match TRBD1. This CDR3 is 17 amino acids long. Germline V gives CDR1 MNHNS, CDR2 SASEGT. The trim removed 0 bases at V and 3 bases at J, leaving 5 bases unmatched. Written as DNA, the CDR3 is TGTGCCAGCAGTGAAGCGCCGGGACAGGGGAACAATCAGCCCCAGCATTTT. Translation gives CASSEAPGQGNNQPQHF.